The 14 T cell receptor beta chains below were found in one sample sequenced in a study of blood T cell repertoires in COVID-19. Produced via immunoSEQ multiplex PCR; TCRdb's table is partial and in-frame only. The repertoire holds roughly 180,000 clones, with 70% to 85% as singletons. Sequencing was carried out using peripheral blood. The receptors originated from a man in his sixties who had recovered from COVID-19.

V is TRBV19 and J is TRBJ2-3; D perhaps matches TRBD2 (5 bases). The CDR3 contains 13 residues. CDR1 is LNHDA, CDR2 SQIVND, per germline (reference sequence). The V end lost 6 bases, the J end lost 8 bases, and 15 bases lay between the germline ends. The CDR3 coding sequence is TGTGCCAGTAGCCCTAGCTCGATGGGTACGCAGTATTTT. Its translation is CASSPSSMGTQYF.

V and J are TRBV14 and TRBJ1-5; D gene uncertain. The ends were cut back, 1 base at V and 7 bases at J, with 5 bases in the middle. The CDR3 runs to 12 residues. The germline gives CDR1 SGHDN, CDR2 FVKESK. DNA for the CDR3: TGTGCCAGCAGCCAAGTGCGACAGCCCCAGCATTTT. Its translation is CASSQVRQPQHF.

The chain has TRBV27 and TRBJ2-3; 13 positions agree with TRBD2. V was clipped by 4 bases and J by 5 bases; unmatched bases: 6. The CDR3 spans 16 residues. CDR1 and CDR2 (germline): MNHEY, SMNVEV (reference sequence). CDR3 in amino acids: CASSSELAGGVDTQYF. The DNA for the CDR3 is TGTGCCAGCAGTTCAGAACTAGCGGGGGGGGTAGATACGCAGTATTTT.

The CDR3 loop is CASSLGRGARTDTQYF. DNA for the CDR3: TGTGCCAGCAGCTTAGGCCGGGGGGCCCGCACAGATACGCAGTATTTT. This sequence joins TRBV5-8 and TRBJ2-3; a possible D gene is TRBD2 (7 bases). This CDR3 has 16 amino acids. V lost 2 bases and J lost 1, with 14 bases in between. In germline, CDR1 is SGHTS, CDR2 YDEGEE.

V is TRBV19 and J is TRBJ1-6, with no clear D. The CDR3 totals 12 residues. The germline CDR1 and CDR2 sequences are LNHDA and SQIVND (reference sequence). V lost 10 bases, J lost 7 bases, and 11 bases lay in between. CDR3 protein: CATRDGNSPLHF. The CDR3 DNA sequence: TGTGCCACCCGGGATGGGAATTCACCCCTCCACTTT. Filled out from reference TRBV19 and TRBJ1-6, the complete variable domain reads DGGITQSPKYLFRKEGQNVTLSCEQNLNHDAMYWYRQDPGQGLRLIYYSQIVNDFQKGDIAEGYSVSREKKESFPLTVTSAQKNPTAFYLCATRDGNSPLHFGNGTRLTVT.

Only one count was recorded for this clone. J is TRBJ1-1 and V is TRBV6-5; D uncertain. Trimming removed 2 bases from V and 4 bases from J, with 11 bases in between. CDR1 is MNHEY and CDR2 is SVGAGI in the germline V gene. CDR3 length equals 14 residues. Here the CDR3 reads CASSYEGRITEAFF. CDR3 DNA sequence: TGTGCCAGCAGTTACGAGGGCAGAATCACTGAAGCTTTCTTT.

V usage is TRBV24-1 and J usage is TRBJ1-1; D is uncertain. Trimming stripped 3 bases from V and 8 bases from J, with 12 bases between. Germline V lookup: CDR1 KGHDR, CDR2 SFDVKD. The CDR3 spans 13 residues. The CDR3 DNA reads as TGTGCCACCAGTGATCCCATCCGACAAGAAGCTTTCTTT. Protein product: CATSDPIRQEAFF.

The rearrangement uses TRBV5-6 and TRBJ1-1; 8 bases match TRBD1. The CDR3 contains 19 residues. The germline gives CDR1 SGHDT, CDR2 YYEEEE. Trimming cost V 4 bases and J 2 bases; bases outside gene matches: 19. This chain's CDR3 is CASSDNQGPGGSVNTEAFF. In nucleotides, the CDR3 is TGTGCCAGCAGCGACAACCAAGGGCCAGGGGGCTCCGTCAACACTGAAGCTTTCTTT.

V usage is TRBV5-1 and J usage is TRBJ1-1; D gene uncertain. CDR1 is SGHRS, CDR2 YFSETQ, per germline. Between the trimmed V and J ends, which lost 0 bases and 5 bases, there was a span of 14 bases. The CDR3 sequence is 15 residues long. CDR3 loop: CASSLAAGKVTEAFF. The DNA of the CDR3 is TGCGCCAGCAGCTTGGCTGCGGGAAAGGTGACTGAAGCTTTCTTT.

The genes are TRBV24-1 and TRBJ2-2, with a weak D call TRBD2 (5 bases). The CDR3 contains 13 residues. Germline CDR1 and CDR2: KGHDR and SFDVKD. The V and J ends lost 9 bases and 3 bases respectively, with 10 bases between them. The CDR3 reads CATPGNHTGELFF. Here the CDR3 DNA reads TGTGCCACCCCCGGGAATCACACCGGGGAGCTGTTTTTT.

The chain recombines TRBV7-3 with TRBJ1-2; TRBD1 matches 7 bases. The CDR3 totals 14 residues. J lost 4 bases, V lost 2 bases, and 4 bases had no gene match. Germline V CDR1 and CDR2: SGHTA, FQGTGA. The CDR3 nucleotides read TGTGCCAGCAGCTTAGGGACAGCTCCCTATGGCTACACCTTC. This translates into CASSLGTAPYGYTF.

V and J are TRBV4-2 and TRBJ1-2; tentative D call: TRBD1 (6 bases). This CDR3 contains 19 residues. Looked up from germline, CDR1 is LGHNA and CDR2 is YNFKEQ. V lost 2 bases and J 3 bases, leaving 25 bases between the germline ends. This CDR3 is CASSQLGITGQERDYGYTF. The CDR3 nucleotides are TGTGCCAGCAGCCAACTAGGCATAACAGGGCAGGAGAGGGACTATGGCTACACCTTC.

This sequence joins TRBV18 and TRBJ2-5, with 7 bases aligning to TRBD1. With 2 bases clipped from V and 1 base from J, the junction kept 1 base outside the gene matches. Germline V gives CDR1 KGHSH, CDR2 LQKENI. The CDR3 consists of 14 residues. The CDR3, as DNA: TGTGCCAGCTCACCAAACAGGGGCCAAGAGACCCAGTACTTC. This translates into CASSPNRGQETQYF.

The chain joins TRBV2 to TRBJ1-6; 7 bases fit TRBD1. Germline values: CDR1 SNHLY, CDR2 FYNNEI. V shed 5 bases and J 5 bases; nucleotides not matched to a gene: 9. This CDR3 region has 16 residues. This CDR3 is CASSKSGTENNSPLHF. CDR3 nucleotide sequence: TGTGCCAGCAGTAAATCCGGGACAGAAAATAATTCACCCCTCCACTTT.